This is a list of T cell receptor beta chains from one sample in a study of cytotoxic CD8 clonotypes in ibrutinib-treated CLL. Assay: immunoSEQ multiplex PCR; the TCRdb copy retains only in-frame clones and omits some. The sample includes a few hundred thousand clones, roughly 70% seen only once; the top ten take 15% to 17%. The input for sequencing was PBMCs, taken after 24 months of ibrutinib treatment. These receptors were taken from a human donor with chronic lymphocytic leukemia. Each CDR3 is given with its conserved first and last residue. Fields, in order: V gene, J gene, clone size, D gene, CDR3 DNA, CDR3 protein. D genes are given only for firm matches. Size tells how often a clone was seen (once, few, many) or the class of an expanded clone, and some rows leave it out.

v_call: TRBV7-8
j_call: TRBJ1-1
clone_size: .
d_call: TRBD1
cdr3_nt: TGTGCCAGCAGCTATGGGTCGACAGGGCTCACTGAAGCTTTCTTT
cdr3_aa: CASSYGSTGLTEAFF

v_call: TRBV9
j_call: TRBJ2-5
clone_size: .
d_call: TRBD1
cdr3_nt: TGTGCCAGCAGCGTAGGGCCCAGGGGGCACCAAGAGACCCAGTACTTC
cdr3_aa: CASSVGPRGHQETQYF

v_call: TRBV7-9
j_call: TRBJ1-1
clone_size: .
d_call: .
cdr3_nt: TGTGCCAGCAGCTTATCCAGTATTGAAGCTTTCTTT
cdr3_aa: CASSLSSIEAFF

v_call: TRBV27
j_call: TRBJ2-7
clone_size: .
d_call: .
cdr3_nt: TGTGCCAGCAGTTTTCGCAGAACCTACGAGCAGTACTTC
cdr3_aa: CASSFRRTYEQYF

v_call: TRBV5-1
j_call: TRBJ1-3
clone_size: .
d_call: .
cdr3_nt: TGCGCCAGCAGCATAGACGGAAGCTCTGGAAACACCATATATTTT
cdr3_aa: CASSIDGSSGNTIYF

v_call: TRBV6-1
j_call: TRBJ2-5
clone_size: .
d_call: .
cdr3_nt: TGTGCCAGCAGTGTAGGGGAGACCCAGTACTTC
cdr3_aa: CASSVGETQYF

v_call: TRBV28
j_call: TRBJ2-4
clone_size: few
d_call: TRBD1
cdr3_nt: TGTGCCAGCAGTTTTCAGGCAGGGGGCATTCAGTACTTC
cdr3_aa: CASSFQAGGIQYF

v_call: TRBV7-9
j_call: TRBJ1-3
clone_size: few
d_call: .
cdr3_nt: TGTGCCAGCACTCTTTGGGGAAACACCATATATTTT
cdr3_aa: CASTLWGNTIYF

v_call: TRBV11-1
j_call: TRBJ2-2
clone_size: few
d_call: .
cdr3_nt: TGTGCCAGCAGCCAGGGGAGAAGGCCGCTTAACACCGGGGAGCTGTTTTTT
cdr3_aa: CASSQGRRPLNTGELFF

v_call: TRBV11-3
j_call: TRBJ2-1
clone_size: .
d_call: .
cdr3_nt: TGTGCCAGCAGCCTACAAGACCTTACGGGTGAGCAGTTCTTC
cdr3_aa: CASSLQDLTGEQFF

v_call: TRBV6-4
j_call: TRBJ2-1
clone_size: few
d_call: TRBD2
cdr3_nt: TGTGCCAGCAGTGACTCGATTCGTACGACTAGCGGATACAATGAGCAGTTCTTC
cdr3_aa: CASSDSIRTTSGYNEQFF

v_call: TRBV18
j_call: TRBJ1-5
clone_size: .
d_call: .
cdr3_nt: TGTGCCAGCTCACCCGGCGGGTTCGGCACCTATAGCAATCAGCCCCAGCATTTT
cdr3_aa: CASSPGGFGTYSNQPQHF

v_call: TRBV7-9
j_call: TRBJ2-5
clone_size: .
d_call: TRBD2
cdr3_nt: TGTGCCAGCAGCTTGGGACTAGCGGGATCGCGACAAGAGACCCAGTACTTC
cdr3_aa: CASSLGLAGSRQETQYF

v_call: TRBV27
j_call: TRBJ2-1
clone_size: .
d_call: .
cdr3_nt: TGTGCCAGCAGCTGGGTAGGGGGTGAGCAGTTCTTC
cdr3_aa: CASSWVGGEQFF

v_call: TRBV29-1
j_call: TRBJ2-7
clone_size: .
d_call: TRBD1
cdr3_nt: TGCAGCGTTGTCCGGACAGGGGGCGAGATAAGCGAGCAGTACTTC
cdr3_aa: CSVVRTGGEISEQYF

v_call: TRBV4-3
j_call: TRBJ1-5
clone_size: .
d_call: .
cdr3_nt: TGCGCCAGCAGCCAAGATGGGGGCAATCAGCCCCAGCATTTT
cdr3_aa: CASSQDGGNQPQHF

v_call: TRBV20-1
j_call: TRBJ1-1
clone_size: .
d_call: .
cdr3_nt: TGCAGTGCTACGGTAGCTTTCTTT
cdr3_aa: CSATVAFF

v_call: TRBV19
j_call: TRBJ1-5
clone_size: .
d_call: .
cdr3_nt: TGTGCCAGTAGTATAATTGAAAATCAGCCCCAGCATTTT
cdr3_aa: CASSIIENQPQHF

v_call: TRBV10-3
j_call: TRBJ2-7
clone_size: once
d_call: TRBD2
cdr3_nt: TGTGCCATCAGGGACACTAGCGGTTCCTACGAGCAGTACTTC
cdr3_aa: CAIRDTSGSYEQYF

v_call: TRBV7-9
j_call: TRBJ2-1
clone_size: few
d_call: .
cdr3_nt: TGTGCCAGCAGCTCAGGGAGTGGGTTCGATGAGCAGTTCTTC
cdr3_aa: CASSSGSGFDEQFF

v_call: TRBV27
j_call: TRBJ1-1
clone_size: .
d_call: .
cdr3_nt: TGTGCCAGCAGTCCATACACAATGAACACTGAAGCTTTCTTT
cdr3_aa: CASSPYTMNTEAFF

v_call: TRBV2
j_call: TRBJ2-2
clone_size: .
d_call: .
cdr3_nt: TGTGCCAGTGCGACTAGGAACACCGGGGAGCTGTTTTTT
cdr3_aa: CASATRNTGELFF

v_call: TRBV6-5
j_call: TRBJ2-1
clone_size: .
d_call: .
cdr3_nt: TGTGCCAGCAGTCTTCCCGGAGGGCCGAATGAGCAGTTCTTC
cdr3_aa: CASSLPGGPNEQFF

v_call: TRBV7-9
j_call: TRBJ2-5
clone_size: .
d_call: .
cdr3_nt: TGTGCCAGCAGCTTATTGCAGGGTCAAGAGACCCAGTACTTC
cdr3_aa: CASSLLQGQETQYF

v_call: TRBV6-1
j_call: TRBJ1-1
clone_size: .
d_call: TRBD1
cdr3_nt: TGTGCCAGCTATGGACAGGGGGCGCGAACTGAAGCTTTCTTT
cdr3_aa: CASYGQGARTEAFF

v_call: TRBV11-3
j_call: TRBJ2-6
clone_size: once
d_call: .
cdr3_nt: TGTGCCAGCAGCTTAACAGCTGGGGCCAACGTCCTGACTTTC
cdr3_aa: CASSLTAGANVLTF

v_call: TRBV29-1
j_call: TRBJ2-7
clone_size: .
d_call: .
cdr3_nt: TGCAGCGTTGGAGGGGGATTCGAAGGAGAGCAGTACTTC
cdr3_aa: CSVGGGFEGEQYF

v_call: TRBV29-1
j_call: TRBJ1-2
clone_size: .
d_call: .
cdr3_nt: TGCAGCGTTGAAGACCACAGAGCAGATGGCTACACCTTC
cdr3_aa: CSVEDHRADGYTF

v_call: TRBV6-5
j_call: TRBJ1-2
clone_size: .
d_call: TRBD1
cdr3_nt: TGTGCCAGCAGTTCCGAACAGGGGTACTATGGCTACACCTTC
cdr3_aa: CASSSEQGYYGYTF

v_call: TRBV9
j_call: TRBJ1-1
clone_size: few
d_call: .
cdr3_nt: TGTGCCAGCGGGACGTTGGCAGGGCCAGACACTGAAGCTTTCTTT
cdr3_aa: CASGTLAGPDTEAFF

v_call: TRBV11-3
j_call: TRBJ2-1
clone_size: .
d_call: .
cdr3_nt: TGTGCCAGCAGCTTAAACTTCCACAATGAGCAGTTCTTC
cdr3_aa: CASSLNFHNEQFF

v_call: TRBV7-3
j_call: TRBJ2-7
clone_size: once
d_call: .
cdr3_nt: TGTGCCAGCAGCGGAAACGGCGGAACAGTGAAGGGGGTTGGCTTC
cdr3_aa: CASSGNGGTVKGVGF

v_call: TRBV5-1
j_call: TRBJ2-5
clone_size: .
d_call: .
cdr3_nt: TGCGCCAGCAGCCGACTTGGTGGGGATTCGACCCAAGAGACCCAGTACTTC
cdr3_aa: CASSRLGGDSTQETQYF

v_call: TRBV11-1
j_call: TRBJ2-1
clone_size: .
d_call: TRBD2
cdr3_nt: TGTGCCAGCAGCTTGGGACTAGCGGGAGGGGGTGAGCAGTTCTTC
cdr3_aa: CASSLGLAGGGEQFF

v_call: TRBV11-3
j_call: TRBJ1-1
clone_size: once
d_call: .
cdr3_nt: TGTGCCAGCAGCCCGGGTAAAGGCCGAACTGAAGCTTTCTTT
cdr3_aa: CASSPGKGRTEAFF

v_call: TRBV9
j_call: TRBJ2-1
clone_size: .
d_call: .
cdr3_nt: TGTGCCAGCAGCGCCCAGGGAGGTTCCTACAATGAGCAGTTCTTC
cdr3_aa: CASSAQGGSYNEQFF

v_call: TRBV11-2
j_call: TRBJ1-2
clone_size: .
d_call: .
cdr3_nt: TGTGCCAGCAGCTTACCAGGGAGGGGAGGTGGCTACACCTTC
cdr3_aa: CASSLPGRGGGYTF

v_call: TRBV21-1
j_call: TRBJ2-7
clone_size: .
d_call: .
cdr3_nt: TGTGCCAGCAGCAAAGGAGTTGGAGGACGACCGACCTACGAGCAGTACTTC
cdr3_aa: CASSKGVGGRPTYEQYF

v_call: TRBV18
j_call: TRBJ1-2
clone_size: few
d_call: .
cdr3_nt: TGTGCCAGCTCACCACCAAATGACTATGGCTACACCTTC
cdr3_aa: CASSPPNDYGYTF

v_call: TRBV6-5
j_call: TRBJ2-7
clone_size: .
d_call: .
cdr3_nt: TGTGCCACCGCAGGGTATCGCTACGAGCAGTACTTC
cdr3_aa: CATAGYRYEQYF

v_call: TRBV25-1
j_call: TRBJ2-2
clone_size: few
d_call: .
cdr3_nt: TGTGCCAGCAGCTTCGCGGGAACCGGGGAGCTGTTTTTT
cdr3_aa: CASSFAGTGELFF

v_call: TRBV7-2
j_call: TRBJ1-2
clone_size: few
d_call: .
cdr3_nt: TGTGCCAGCAGCTACCTTGAACAACTTGGTGGCTACACCTTC
cdr3_aa: CASSYLEQLGGYTF

v_call: TRBV29-1
j_call: TRBJ2-1
clone_size: .
d_call: .
cdr3_nt: TGCAGCGTCCAGGGTAGCTCCTACAATGAGCAGTTCTTC
cdr3_aa: CSVQGSSYNEQFF

v_call: TRBV29-1
j_call: TRBJ2-3
clone_size: .
d_call: .
cdr3_nt: TGCACCATAAGTGGGGGAGTAGATACGCAGTATTTT
cdr3_aa: CTISGGVDTQYF

v_call: TRBV5-4
j_call: TRBJ2-7
clone_size: .
d_call: .
cdr3_nt: TGTGCCAGCAGCAGGGACTTCTACGAGCAGTACTTC
cdr3_aa: CASSRDFYEQYF

v_call: TRBV9
j_call: TRBJ2-7
clone_size: .
d_call: TRBD2
cdr3_nt: TGTGCCAGCAGCCCGCTAGCGGGAACGTACTACGAGCAGTACTTC
cdr3_aa: CASSPLAGTYYEQYF

v_call: TRBV19
j_call: TRBJ2-7
clone_size: .
d_call: .
cdr3_nt: TGTGCCAGTAGTATAAGTGAAGGCAGGCTCGAGCAGTACTTC
cdr3_aa: CASSISEGRLEQYF

v_call: TRBV27
j_call: TRBJ2-1
clone_size: .
d_call: .
cdr3_nt: TGTGCCAGCAGTCCCATGGTAAGGCTAGCAGGGAATGAGCAGTTCTTC
cdr3_aa: CASSPMVRLAGNEQFF

v_call: TRBV7-8
j_call: TRBJ2-7
clone_size: .
d_call: .
cdr3_nt: TGTGCCAGCAGCTTAGGCAGGCCCAGGTCGTTCGAGCAGTACTTC
cdr3_aa: CASSLGRPRSFEQYF

v_call: TRBV11-2
j_call: TRBJ2-3
clone_size: .
d_call: .
cdr3_nt: TGTGCCAGCAGCGCACGGGTGGCTAGCATCGGAGATACGCAGTATTTT
cdr3_aa: CASSARVASIGDTQYF